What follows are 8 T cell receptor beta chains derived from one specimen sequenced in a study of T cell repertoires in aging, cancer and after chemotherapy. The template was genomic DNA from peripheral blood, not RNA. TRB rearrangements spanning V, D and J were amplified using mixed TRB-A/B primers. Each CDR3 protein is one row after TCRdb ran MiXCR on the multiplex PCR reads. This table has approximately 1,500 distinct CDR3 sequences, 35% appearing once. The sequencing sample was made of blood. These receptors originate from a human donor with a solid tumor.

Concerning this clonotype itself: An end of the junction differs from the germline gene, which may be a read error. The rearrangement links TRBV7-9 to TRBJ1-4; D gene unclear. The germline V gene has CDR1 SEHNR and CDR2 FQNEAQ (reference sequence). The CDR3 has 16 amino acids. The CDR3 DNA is TGTGCCAGCAGCACCCGTTTCAGTGAGACTAATAAAAAACTGTTTTTT. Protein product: CASSTRFSETNKKLFF.

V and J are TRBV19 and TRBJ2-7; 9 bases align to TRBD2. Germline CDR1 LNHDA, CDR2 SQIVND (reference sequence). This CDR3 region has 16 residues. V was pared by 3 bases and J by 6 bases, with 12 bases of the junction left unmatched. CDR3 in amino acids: CASSISWAGGRSEQYF. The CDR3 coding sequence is TGTGCCAGTAGTATCTCTTGGGCGGGGGGGCGGAGCGAGCAGTACTTC.

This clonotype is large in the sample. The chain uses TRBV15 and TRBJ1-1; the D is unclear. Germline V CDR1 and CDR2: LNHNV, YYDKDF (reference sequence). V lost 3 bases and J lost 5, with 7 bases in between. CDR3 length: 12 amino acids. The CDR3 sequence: CATSRSRTEAFF. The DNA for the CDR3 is TGTGCCACCAGCAGGTCGCGGACTGAAGCTTTCTTT.

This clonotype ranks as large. CDR3 residues: CSVTTFDSYEQYF. As DNA, the CDR3 is TGCAGCGTTACAACATTCGACAGCTACGAGCAGTACTTC. The chain carries TRBV29-1 and TRBJ2-7; D possibly corresponds to TRBD1 (5 bases). V was shortened by 5 bases and J by 3 bases, with 14 bases between the two germline ends. Germline V gene data show CDR1 as SQVTM and CDR2 as ANQGSEA. This CDR3 has 13 amino acids.

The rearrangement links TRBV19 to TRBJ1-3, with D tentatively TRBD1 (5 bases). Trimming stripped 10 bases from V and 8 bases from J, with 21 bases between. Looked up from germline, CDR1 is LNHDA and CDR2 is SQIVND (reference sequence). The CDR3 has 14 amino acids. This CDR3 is CATSLGGVGDTIYF. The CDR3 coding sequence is TGTGCCACCTCCCTGGGGGGTGTAGGAGACACCATATATTTT.

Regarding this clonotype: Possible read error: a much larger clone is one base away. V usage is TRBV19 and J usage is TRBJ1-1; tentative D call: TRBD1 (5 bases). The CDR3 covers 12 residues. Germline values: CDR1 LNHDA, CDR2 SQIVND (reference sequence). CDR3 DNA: TGTGCCAGTAGTATTTGGGACGTGATAGTGGTCTTT. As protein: CASSIWDVIVVF.

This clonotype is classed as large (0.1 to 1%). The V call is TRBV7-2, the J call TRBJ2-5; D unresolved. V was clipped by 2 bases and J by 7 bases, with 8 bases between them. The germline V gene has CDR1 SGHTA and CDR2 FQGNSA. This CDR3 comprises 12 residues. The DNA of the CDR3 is TGTGCCAGCAGCTTATCTTTGGGGACCCAGTACTTC. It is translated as CASSLSLGTQYF.

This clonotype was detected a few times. The CDR3 here is CAWTTNYGYTF. CDR3 sequence (DNA): TGTGCCTGGACTACTAACTATGGCTACACCTTC. The rearrangement uses TRBV30 and TRBJ1-2; no firm D call. Germline CDR1 GTSNPN, CDR2 SVGIG (reference sequence). The CDR3 is 11 amino acids. The V end was cut by 4 bases, the J end by 0 bases, with 3 bases between.